The next 24 T cell receptor beta chains were all read from a single sample in a study of cytomegalovirus exposure and HLA in healthy donors. Use of 60 Vbeta and 13 Jbeta primers characterized the PCR. Sequencing used immunoSEQ multiplex PCR; TCRdb keeps in-frame clones, though not all of them. The data show under 250,000 clones, approximately 83% seen once. The material sequenced was PBMCs. All receptors come from a woman aged 50 to 60 in good health and CMV-seropositive.

The V call is TRBV6-1, the J call TRBJ1-5, with TRBD1 matching 10 bases. The junction had 7 bases not matched to a gene; V was cut back by 6 bases and J by 5 bases. Per germline, CDR1 MNHNS and CDR2 SASEGT. CDR3 length equals 15 residues. CDR3 in amino acids: CASRGGTGAYQPQHF. CDR3 bases: TGTGCCAGCAGGGGCGGGACAGGGGCTTATCAGCCCCAGCATTTT.

With respect to this clone: Other nucleotide sequences from this sample produce the same CDR3. The V and J genes are TRBV28 and TRBJ1-2; 9 bases are a match to TRBD1. The CDR3 is made up of 18 amino acids. Germline V lookup: CDR1 MDHEN, CDR2 SYDVKM. J gave up 3 bases and V 5 bases, and 16 bases lay outside the gene matches. CDR3 coding DNA: TGTGCCAGCAGTATAAGAACCGGGACAGGGAGTCTAGACTATGGCTACACCTTC. Translated: CASSIRTGTGSLDYGYTF.

The rearrangement links TRBV29-1 to TRBJ2-3; 7 nucleotides line up with TRBD1. This CDR3 has 13 amino acids. Germline V gives CDR1 SQVTM, CDR2 ANQGSEA. The V and J ends lost 5 bases and 2 bases, in that order; junction bases with no gene match: 4. The CDR3 nucleotides read TGCAGCGTTCTAGGGGGCTTCACAGATACGCAGTATTTT. Translating it yields CSVLGGFTDTQYF.

V and J are TRBV11-3 and TRBJ2-2; D unresolved. This CDR3 spans 13 amino acids. Deletions cut 5 bases from V and 4 bases from J, with 8 bases between. The germline V gene has CDR1 SGHNT and CDR2 YENEEA. Written as DNA, the CDR3 is TGTGCCAGCAGCCCTAGAATCACCGGGGAGCTGTTTTTT. It is translated as CASSPRITGELFF.

A single count supports this clone. This chain joins TRBV28 and TRBJ2-7; D may be TRBD2 (7 bases). V was clipped by 2 bases and J by 5 bases, with 16 bases between them. In germline, CDR1 is MDHEN, CDR2 SYDVKM. This CDR3 comprises 15 residues. The CDR3 loop is CASSLGGGGQNEQYF. The CDR3 DNA reads TGTGCCAGCAGTTTAGGGGGAGGGGGGCAAAACGAGCAGTACTTC.

This rearrangement joins TRBV7-9 to TRBJ2-7, with a tentative D call TRBD1 (5 bases). Germline lookup yields CDR1 SEHNR and CDR2 FQNEAQ (reference sequence). V was trimmed by 1 base and J by 3 bases, leaving 10 bases between them. The CDR3 consists of 14 residues. The CDR3: CASSLVQVGYEQYF. The CDR3 nucleotides are TGTGCCAGCAGCTTAGTACAGGTGGGCTACGAGCAGTACTTC.

The chain carries TRBV13 and TRBJ2-2; D ambiguous. V was trimmed by 2 bases and J by 3 bases, leaving 10 bases between them. CDR3 size: 15 residues. Germline assignment: CDR1 PRHDT and CDR2 FYEKMQ (reference sequence). The CDR3 region has the DNA TGTGCCAGCAGCTTATTAACAGTCCACACCGGGGAGCTGTTTTTT. This codes for CASSLLTVHTGELFF.

V gene TRBV15 combines with J gene TRBJ2-1; the match to TRBD1 covers 7 bases. CDR3 length: 14 residues. Germline-derived CDR1 and CDR2 are LNHNV and YYDKDF (reference sequence). CDR3 loop: CATDRDLSYNEQFF. CDR3 sequence (DNA): TGTGCAACCGACAGGGACCTCTCCTACAATGAGCAGTTCTTC.

This clone was found once. The rearrangement links TRBV9 to TRBJ1-6; D may be TRBD1 (6 bases). CDR1 is SGDLS and CDR2 is YYNGEE in the germline V gene. V gave up 4 bases and J gave up 7 bases, with 15 bases separating them. The length of the CDR3 is 15 residues. CDR3 in amino acids: CASSREGVRNSPLHF. The CDR3 DNA sequence: TGTGCCAGCAGCAGAGAGGGGGTTAGGAATTCACCCCTCCACTTT.

V is TRBV29-1 and J is TRBJ2-5; TRBD2 matches at 7 bases. Trimming removed 6 bases from V and 2 bases from J; junction bases left unmatched: 6. Germline V gene lookup returns CDR1 SQVTM and CDR2 ANQGSEA. The CDR3 is 13 residues long. The CDR3 protein is CSVAAGTQETQYF. The DNA of the CDR3 is TGCAGCGTGGCAGCGGGGACTCAAGAGACCCAGTACTTC. The full variable domain, its missing parts supplied by reference TRBV29-1 and TRBJ2-5, is SAVISQKPSRDICQRGTSLTIQCQVDSQVTMMFWYRQQPGQSLTLIATANQGSEATYESGFVIDKFPISRPNLTFSTLTVSNMSPEDSSIYLCSVAAGTQETQYFGPGTRLLVL.

The rearrangement links TRBV6-1 to TRBJ2-1, with 7 bases matching TRBD1. This CDR3 is 15 amino acids long. With V trimmed by 3 bases and J by 6 bases, 8 bases remained unmatched. The germline V gene has CDR1 MNHNS and CDR2 SASEGT. CDR3 bases: TGTGCCAGCAGTGAGACAGGGATGGGGATCAATGAGCAGTTCTTC. This translates into CASSETGMGINEQFF.

The J gene is TRBJ2-5, the V gene TRBV6-5; TRBD2 is a possible D gene (5 bases). The DNA end is a closer match to TRBJ2-7, so the J assignment may be wrong. The CDR3 has 12 amino acids. CDR1 and CDR2 (germline): MNHEY, SVGAGI. CDR3 sequence: CASSPFGSEQYF. Written as DNA, the CDR3 is TGTGCCAGCAGCCCGTTTGGGAGCGAGCAGTACTTC.

V usage is TRBV28 and J usage is TRBJ1-1; a possible D gene is TRBD1 (5 bases). Germline V gene data show CDR1 as MDHEN and CDR2 as SYDVKM. V lost 7 bases and J lost 4, with 16 bases in between. There are 14 residues in the CDR3. This chain's CDR3 is CASTLNPGGTEAFF. For the CDR3, the DNA is TGTGCCAGCACCTTAAACCCGGGGGGCACTGAAGCTTTCTTT.

The chain employs TRBV6-5 and TRBJ2-7; the match to TRBD1 covers 7 bases. The CDR3 length is 14 residues. Per the germline V gene, CDR1 is MNHEY and CDR2 is SVGAGI. V was clipped by 5 bases and J by 4 bases; unmatched bases: 8. CDR3 sequence: CASSPGTEKYEQYF. For the CDR3, the DNA is TGTGCCAGCAGTCCCGGGACAGAGAAGTACGAGCAGTACTTC.

In nucleotides, the CDR3 is TGTGCCAGCAGTTCGACGACAGGGAAACAGCCCCAGCATTTT. Translating gives CASSSTTGKQPQHF. This rearrangement joins TRBV6-5 to TRBJ1-5, with 7 bases identical to TRBD1. Germline V gene lookup returns CDR1 MNHEY and CDR2 SVGAGI. The CDR3 is 14 residues long. V was pared by 4 bases and J by 7 bases, with 7 bases of the junction left unmatched.

Turning to this clone: Mismatch with germline at one junction end may stem from a read error. The V call is TRBV7-9, the J call TRBJ2-7; D is unclear. Germline V gene data show CDR1 as SEHNR and CDR2 as FQNEAQ (reference sequence). The length of the CDR3 is 11 residues. In DNA form, the CDR3 reads TGTTCCAGCAGCCTGAGCTACGAGCAGTACTTC. As protein: CSSSLSYEQYF.

V and J are TRBV5-6 and TRBJ1-6, with 7 bases lining up with TRBD1. CDR1 SGHDT and CDR2 YYEEEE come from the germline V gene. This CDR3 region has 16 residues. V was clipped by 2 bases and J by 3 bases; unmatched bases: 5. The CDR3 DNA sequence: TGTGCCAGCAGCTTCGGGGACAGACGCTATAATTCACCCCTCCACTTT. It is translated as CASSFGDRRYNSPLHF.

This sequence joins TRBV5-8 and TRBJ1-5; TRBD1 agrees at 7 bases. The CDR3 is 16 amino acids. Germline V gene sequence: CDR1 SGHTS, CDR2 YDEGEE. V was pared by 0 bases and J by 7 bases, with 10 bases of the junction left unmatched. CDR3 amino acids: CASSLAYRGDGQPQHF. CDR3 DNA: TGTGCCAGCAGCTTGGCGTACAGGGGTGATGGCCAGCCCCAGCATTTT.

The chain uses TRBV7-2 and TRBJ1-5; D ambiguous. The germline gives CDR1 SGHTA, CDR2 FQGNSA. V was cut by 3 bases and J by 5 bases, with 11 bases left in between. The CDR3 sequence is 14 residues long. CDR3 amino acids: CASSFREPYQPQHF. CDR3 nucleotides: TGTGCCAGCAGCTTCCGGGAGCCCTATCAGCCCCAGCATTTT.

This chain links TRBV30 with TRBJ2-3; 9 bases agree with TRBD2. The germline gives CDR1 GTSNPN, CDR2 SVGIG (reference sequence). V was clipped by 4 bases and J by 1 base; unmatched bases: 3. CDR3 length equals 14 residues. The CDR3 spells CAWTSGEGTDTQYF. CDR3 nucleotides: TGTGCCTGGACTAGCGGGGAGGGCACAGATACGCAGTATTTT.

The chain is built from TRBV11-1 and TRBJ2-7; TRBD2 is a possible D gene (6 bases). Trimming shortened V by 1 base and J by 7 bases, and 17 bases separated the two germline ends. The CDR3 extends over 15 amino acids. The germline CDR1 and CDR2 sequences are SGHAT and FQDESV (reference sequence). The CDR3 sequence is CASSLVSGPSGEQYF. CDR3 in DNA: TGTGCCAGCAGCTTAGTGAGCGGGCCAAGCGGTGAGCAGTACTTC.

The chain employs TRBV7-3 and TRBJ1-1, with 8 bases that match TRBD1. In germline, CDR1 is SGHTA, CDR2 FQGTGA. The length of the CDR3 is 14 residues. Trimming took 0 bases from V and 6 from J; bases not matched to a gene: 3. This chain's CDR3 is CASSLTGQGAEAFF. For the CDR3, the DNA is TGTGCCAGCAGCTTAACCGGACAGGGCGCTGAAGCTTTCTTT.

This sequence joins TRBV5-8 and TRBJ1-4; 9 bases line up with TRBD1. This CDR3 contains 18 residues. The germline V gene encodes CDR1 SGHTS and CDR2 YDEGEE. After removal of 6 bases from V and 0 bases from J, the junction contained 12 bases not matched to a gene. The CDR3 nucleotides are TGTGCCAGCACCTTACTTCCGGGACAGGGATCAACTAATGAAAAACTGTTTTTT. Residues: CASTLLPGQGSTNEKLFF.

J is TRBJ1-1 and V is TRBV7-6; D might be TRBD1 (5 bases). This CDR3 contains 14 residues. CDR1 and CDR2 from the germline V gene are SGHVS and FNYEAQ. Deletions cut 1 base from V and 6 bases from J, with 12 bases between. CDR3 amino acids: CASSLGGEGAEAFF. The CDR3, as DNA: TGTGCCAGCAGCTTAGGGGGGGAAGGAGCTGAAGCTTTCTTT.